This T cell receptor beta chain was identified during a study of neoadjuvant nivolumab and ipilimumab in lung cancer. Germline V gene sequence: CDR1 SGHRS, CDR2 YFSETQ. CDR3 length: 15 residues. Between the trimmed V and J ends, which lost 0 bases and 0 bases, there was a span of 7 bases. Sequencing used immunoSEQ multiplex PCR; TCRdb keeps in-frame clones, though not all of them. The sample has 28,000 or so clones, 75% to 85% seen once. The chain combines TRBV5-1 with TRBJ1-3, with TRBD1 as a possible D gene (5 bases). The sequenced sample was tumor tissue, obtained after neoadjuvant nivolumab, alone or with ipilimumab, at or shortly before surgery. This TCR was recovered from an adult with non-small cell lung cancer. The CDR3 nucleotides read TGCGCCAGCAGCTTGGCACAGGACTCTGGAAACACCATATATTTT. Its translation is CASSLAQDSGNTIYF.